The rows below give T cell receptor beta chains drawn from one sample of a study of T-cell memory formation after mild COVID-19. TCRdb reprocessed the 5' RACE reads via MiXCR and lists one record per CDR3 protein. Of approximately 240,000 distinct CDR3 sequences in the sample, roughly 15% were seen once. Sequences were obtained from PBMCs or a T cell subset sorted from them (not recorded which). The receptors here all came from a man aged 18-30 years who had mild COVID-19 (a few samples of this study predate the infection). Cell type and time point are not known. Both conserved end residues are part of each CDR3. Each record gives: CDR3 DNA, CDR3 protein, clone size, J gene, D gene, V gene. The D gene is left open where the match is weak. The listing skips clone size in some rows; elsewhere it reads once, few, many or a size class.

CDR3nt: TGTGCCAGCAGTTACAGGGGCCTCGGCTACACCTTC
CDR3aa: CASSYRGLGYTF
abundance: few
j_gene: TRBJ1-2
d_gene: NA
v_gene: TRBV6-5

CDR3nt: TGTGCCAGCAGCCAAGGTGACTATGGCTACACCTTC
CDR3aa: CASSQGDYGYTF
abundance: many
j_gene: TRBJ1-2
d_gene: NA
v_gene: TRBV4-2

CDR3nt: TGTGCCAGCAGTTTGGGCAGGGGACAAATGGCTTTCTTT
CDR3aa: CASSLGRGQMAFF
abundance: NA
j_gene: TRBJ1-1
d_gene: NA
v_gene: TRBV12-3/TRBV12-4

CDR3nt: TGTGCCAGCAGCACCCGGTACTATGGCTACACCTTC
CDR3aa: CASSTRYYGYTF
abundance: NA
j_gene: TRBJ1-2
d_gene: NA
v_gene: TRBV7-2

CDR3nt: TGTGCCAGCAGCTCCAATTCTCCCTACGGAGAGACCCAGTACTTC
CDR3aa: CASSSNSPYGETQYF
abundance: NA
j_gene: TRBJ2-5
d_gene: NA
v_gene: TRBV7-8

CDR3nt: TGCGCCAGCAGCCAAGAAGTCCCATCTGGCCCGTCAGGCGATGAGCAGTTCTTC
CDR3aa: CASSQEVPSGPSGDEQFF
abundance: few
j_gene: TRBJ2-1
d_gene: NA
v_gene: TRBV4-3

CDR3nt: TGCGCCAGCAGTGGTAATGTACTCGACACCGGGGAGCTGTTTTTT
CDR3aa: CASSGNVLDTGELFF
abundance: NA
j_gene: TRBJ2-2
d_gene: NA
v_gene: TRBV10-1

CDR3nt: TGCAGCGTTGAAGCCGGGACAGGGGGAAACACCATATATTTT
CDR3aa: CSVEAGTGGNTIYF
abundance: NA
j_gene: TRBJ1-3
d_gene: TRBD1
v_gene: TRBV29-1

CDR3nt: TGTGCCAGCAACCCGGGGACAGGGGGTGGTCAGCCCCAGCATTTT
CDR3aa: CASNPGTGGGQPQHF
abundance: NA
j_gene: TRBJ1-5
d_gene: TRBD1
v_gene: TRBV6-5

CDR3nt: TGCAGCGTTGCAGTCCACCAAGAGGCTTTCTTT
CDR3aa: CSVAVHQEAFF
abundance: few
j_gene: TRBJ1-1
d_gene: NA
v_gene: TRBV29-1

CDR3nt: TGTGCCAGCAGCTTAGGACTAGCGGGGCCCACAGATACGCAGTATTTT
CDR3aa: CASSLGLAGPTDTQYF
abundance: NA
j_gene: TRBJ2-3
d_gene: TRBD2
v_gene: TRBV7-8

CDR3nt: TGCGCCAGCAGCCAAAGCACAGGCAATCAGCCCCAGCATTTT
CDR3aa: CASSQSTGNQPQHF
abundance: NA
j_gene: TRBJ1-5
d_gene: NA
v_gene: TRBV4-3

CDR3nt: TGCGCCAGCAGCCTAACGGACTCCTCCTACAATGAGCAGTTCTTC
CDR3aa: CASSLTDSSYNEQFF
abundance: NA
j_gene: TRBJ2-1
d_gene: NA
v_gene: TRBV5-1

CDR3nt: TGTGCCAGCAGCTTATTAGTCCGTCTCTCTGGAAACACCATATATTTT
CDR3aa: CASSLLVRLSGNTIYF
abundance: NA
j_gene: TRBJ1-3
d_gene: NA
v_gene: TRBV7-2

CDR3nt: TGTGCCAGCAGTGAATGGCCAGGCGGAAACACCATATATTTT
CDR3aa: CASSEWPGGNTIYF
abundance: NA
j_gene: TRBJ1-3
d_gene: NA
v_gene: TRBV6-1

CDR3nt: TGTGCCAGCAGTCTGGGACAGGGGAATGAGCAGTTCTTC
CDR3aa: CASSLGQGNEQFF
abundance: many
j_gene: TRBJ2-1
d_gene: TRBD1
v_gene: TRBV7-9

CDR3nt: TGTGCCACCAGCAGAGATACAACAGGGGGAAATGGCTACACCTTC
CDR3aa: CATSRDTTGGNGYTF
abundance: NA
j_gene: TRBJ1-2
d_gene: TRBD1
v_gene: TRBV15

CDR3nt: TGTGCCAGCAGCCAGACTAGCGGGCGGTACAATGAGCAGTTCTTC
CDR3aa: CASSQTSGRYNEQFF
abundance: NA
j_gene: TRBJ2-1
d_gene: TRBD2
v_gene: TRBV7-9

CDR3nt: TGTGCCAGCTCACCACTCCGCGCTGGAAATTCACCCCTCCACTTT
CDR3aa: CASSPLRAGNSPLHF
abundance: NA
j_gene: TRBJ1-6
d_gene: NA
v_gene: TRBV18

CDR3nt: TGTGCCAGCTCACCCCGACAGGGGGCCCTTAGTTTGAACACTGAAGCTTTCTTT
CDR3aa: CASSPRQGALSLNTEAFF
abundance: NA
j_gene: TRBJ1-1
d_gene: TRBD1
v_gene: TRBV18

CDR3nt: TGTGCCAGCACTACCCCGACAGCGCCGGGTCAGCCCCAGCATTTT
CDR3aa: CASTTPTAPGQPQHF
abundance: few
j_gene: TRBJ1-5
d_gene: NA
v_gene: TRBV28

CDR3nt: TGTGCCAGCAGAAAGGAGGTTTGGACTGAAGCTTTCTTT
CDR3aa: CASRKEVWTEAFF
abundance: NA
j_gene: TRBJ1-1
d_gene: NA
v_gene: TRBV6-1

CDR3nt: TGTGCCAGCTCACTCTCCACCAAGGGTATCGAGCAGTACTTC
CDR3aa: CASSLSTKGIEQYF
abundance: few
j_gene: TRBJ2-7
d_gene: NA
v_gene: TRBV18

CDR3nt: TGTGCCAGCAGTTTACAGGGGGGAAACAATCAGCCCCAGCATTTT
CDR3aa: CASSLQGGNNQPQHF
abundance: NA
j_gene: TRBJ1-5
d_gene: TRBD1
v_gene: TRBV12-3/TRBV12-4

CDR3nt: TGTGCCAGCAGTGAACTTGGTTCAGGGGACACCGGGGAGCTGTTTTTT
CDR3aa: CASSELGSGDTGELFF
abundance: few
j_gene: TRBJ2-2
d_gene: NA
v_gene: TRBV25-1

CDR3nt: TGTGCCAGCAGTCCCCCCGCGGGCGGGGGGGAGACCCAGTACTTC
CDR3aa: CASSPPAGGGETQYF
abundance: NA
j_gene: TRBJ2-5
d_gene: TRBD2
v_gene: TRBV12-3/TRBV12-4

CDR3nt: TGTGCCAGTAAACAGGGAGATACGCAGTATTTT
CDR3aa: CASKQGDTQYF
abundance: once
j_gene: TRBJ2-3
d_gene: NA
v_gene: TRBV6-5